One sample yielded the 5 T cell receptor beta chains listed below, sequenced in a study of response to subunit inactivated influenza vaccine. TCRdb redid the calling of the RT-PCR reads with MiXCR, one entry per CDR3 protein. The data hold 800,000 to 1,000,000 distinct CDR3 sequences, with 20% to 25% observed a single time. Material: PBMCs from blood, obtained roughly 5 days after vaccination. These receptors were taken from a man aged 45-60 years who received an inactivated influenza vaccine.

V and J are TRBV5-1 and TRBJ2-3, with 10 bases that match TRBD1. The V segment lost 6 bases and the J segment 2 bases; nucleotides outside the gene matches: 6. CDR1 and CDR2 from the germline V gene are SGHRS and YFSETQ. The CDR3 length is 15 residues. The CDR3 coding sequence is TGCGCCAGCAAAAGGACAGGGGGGACCACAGATACGCAGTATTTT. Translating it yields CASKRTGGTTDTQYF.

The CDR3: CSARTGGKETQYF. Here the CDR3 DNA reads TGCAGTGCGAGGACAGGGGGCAAAGAGACCCAGTACTTC. The V and J genes are TRBV20-1 and TRBJ2-5; 11 nucleotides agree with TRBD1. The CDR3 totals 13 residues. Germline CDR1 reads DFQATT; CDR2 reads SNEGSKA (reference sequence). J lost 3 bases, V lost 6 bases, and 3 bases had no gene match.

This clonotype was seen only a few times. The chain recombines TRBV6-2 or TRBV6-3 with TRBJ2-3; TRBD1 aligns across 7 bases. J was trimmed by 0 bases and V by 1 base; bases with no gene match: 7. The germline V gene encodes CDR1 MNHEY and CDR2 SVGEGT. CDR3 length: 17 residues. The CDR3 spells CASSYYPGTVSTDTQYF. The CDR3 nucleotides read TGTGCCAGCAGTTACTACCCGGGGACAGTAAGCACAGATACGCAGTATTTT.

This rearrangement joins TRBV10-3 to TRBJ1-4; D unclear. CDR1 is ENHRY and CDR2 is SYGVKD in the germline V gene. The CDR3 is 15 residues long. Trimming cost V 3 bases and J 5 bases, with 13 bases left between them. The CDR3 DNA reads as TGTGCCATCAGTGACTCGCGGGCACCGAATGAAAAACTGTTTTTT. Protein: CAISDSRAPNEKLFF.

This chain joins TRBV29-1 and TRBJ2-1; 11 nucleotides match TRBD2. CDR1 is SQVTM, CDR2 ANQGSEA, per germline. V was clipped by 7 bases and J by 9 bases; unmatched bases: 8. CDR3 length: 13 residues. DNA for the CDR3: TGCAGCGGTACTAGCGGGAGAACGGGTGAGCAGTTCTTC. Its protein product is CSGTSGRTGEQFF.